This TCR beta chain was sequenced during a study of vaccination and CD4 T cells after COVID-19. Study at large: Control cultures used a CEFX viral epitope pool, an HIV-1 Nef peptide pool, or no peptide.

CDR1 is DFQATT, CDR2 SNEGSKA, per germline (reference sequence). V was cut by 1 base and J by 4 bases, with 11 bases left in between. This CDR3 comprises 13 residues. Remarks on this clonotype: The target antigen is unknown.

This sample's treatment: approximately nine-day PBMC culture with coronavirus spike peptide pools or control peptides (ViraFEST assay). ViraFEST expanded antigen-specific T cells with peptide pools, then sequenced TCRs. The Oncomine TCR Beta short-read assay sequenced DNA from cultured CD4+ T cells. Cultured CD4+ T cells yielded the extracted genomic DNA. TCRdb itself ran the PCR reads through MiXCR, one entry per CDR3 protein. The table shows some 26,000 distinct CDR3 sequences, with 40% to 55% occurring only once. This rearrangement joins TRBV20-1 to TRBJ2-7, with D possibly being TRBD2 (6 bases). This receptor was obtained from a human donor who received a COVID-19 vaccine. This material consisted of CD4+ T cells from blood, cultured in vitro, taken before SARS-CoV-2 vaccination. CDR3 sequence: CSARVGGMYEQYF. The CDR3 coding sequence is TGCAGTGCTAGAGTAGGAGGGATGTACGAGCAGTACTTC.